The present TCR beta chain was sequenced within a study of control samples from healthy donors and cancer patients. The data were produced by immunoSEQ multiplex PCR, yet TCRdb's version contains in-frame clones alone and is incomplete. The profile shows under 200,000 clones, 91% of them singletons. Germline CDR1 LNHDA, CDR2 SQIVND (reference sequence). Unmatched junction bases numbered 1, after V lost 6 bases and J lost 3 bases. The CDR3 spans 15 residues. Sequencing used blood. J is TRBJ2-3 and V is TRBV19; TRBD2 matches at 15 bases. The clonotype comes from a woman in her twenties or thirties in good health. The CDR3 coding sequence is TGTGCCAGTAGCGGACTAGCGGGGGGGACAGATACGCAGTATTTT. Residues: CASSGLAGGTDTQYF.